The T cell receptor beta chain described here comes from a study of Ad26.COV2.S vaccination and SARS-CoV-2 variants (dated by TCRdb to about 2021). About the investigation overall: Sequencing of the TCRbeta repertoire served to evaluate the specificity and breadth of SARS-CoV-2-reactive T cell receptors following Ad26.COV2.S vaccination. A total of 32 samples were included in the TCR-sequenced set, comprising around 19 Ad26.COV2.S vaccine recipients, 5 placebo recipients and 8 SARS-CoV-2 convalescent individuals. Study-level results and caveats: After vaccination, spike-specific CD8+ and CD4+ T cell responses were reported to show substantial breadth. According to the authors, total T cell responses may have been underestimated by the TCR breadth and depth analyses. Compared with placebo recipients, Ad26.COV2.S recipients showed higher spike-specific TCR breadth (P = 0.0014). Vaccine and placebo recipients had comparable non-spike TCR breadth, which fits with the vaccine containing only spike.

This clone was detected many times. The target of this receptor is not known. There are no base qualities to consult, and no much larger clone falls within one base. The immunoSEQ Assay was the method used to sequence TCRbeta CDR3 regions. After extraction, genomic DNA underwent amplification by bias-controlled multiplex PCR, followed by high-throughput sequencing. The source study handled its data this way. To quantify the absolute abundance of every unique TCRbeta CDR3 region, sequences were collapsed and filtered. Usable DNA was measured by amplifying reference genes present in all nucleated cells, and TCRbeta template counts were normalized to that usable DNA to estimate T cell fraction. Repertoire TCRs were annotated as SARS-CoV-2-specific by exact matching of V gene, CDR3 amino acid sequence and J gene to a known reactive TCR set. MIRA supplied the reference SARS-CoV-2 TCR set, which was filtered for enrichment in COVID-19-positive ImmuneCODE repertoires so that public or cross-reactive TCRs were removed. Based on the MIRA antigens, annotated TCRs were further analysed at the level of specific ORF or position within ORF. Depth was the summed frequency of annotated unique rearrangements, while breadth was defined as annotated unique rearrangements over total unique productive rearrangements. Two-sided Wilcoxon rank-sum tests were applied when comparing TCR breadth between groups. As stored in TCRdb, this immuneACCESS dataset retains in-frame rearrangements with V and J assigned. A fraction of the clones does not appear; measured against another copy, unresolved V genes explain less than half of the discrepancy, and the remainder lacks a known reason. The V and J calls and the clone size are those of that table, but D and trimming were determined from the DNA. Recorded for this sample are about 97,000 clones; around three quarters of them occurred a single time. Roughly 17% of the sample belongs to the ten largest clones.

The sample's time point, from its label and the paper: individuals recovered from natural SARS-CoV-2 infection. Measured from the cysteine to the phenylalanine, the CDR3 is 13 residues long. The CDR3 DNA has 39 bases and is translated from base 1. V was cut back by 1 base and J by 6 bases, leaving a gap of 7 bases between them. In the germline V gene (reference sequence), CDR1 corresponds to LGHDT and CDR2 to YNNKEL. The chain uses TRBV3-1 (or the pseudogene TRBV3-2) and TRBJ1-3, with the identity of the D gene unclear. This clonotype was sampled from a human donor who had recovered from COVID-19. Sequencing was performed on peripheral blood, taken after recovery from COVID-19. The sequenced DNA: TGTGCCAGCAGCCAAGGTTACTCAAACACCATATATTTT. Its amino acids are CASSQGYSNTIYF.